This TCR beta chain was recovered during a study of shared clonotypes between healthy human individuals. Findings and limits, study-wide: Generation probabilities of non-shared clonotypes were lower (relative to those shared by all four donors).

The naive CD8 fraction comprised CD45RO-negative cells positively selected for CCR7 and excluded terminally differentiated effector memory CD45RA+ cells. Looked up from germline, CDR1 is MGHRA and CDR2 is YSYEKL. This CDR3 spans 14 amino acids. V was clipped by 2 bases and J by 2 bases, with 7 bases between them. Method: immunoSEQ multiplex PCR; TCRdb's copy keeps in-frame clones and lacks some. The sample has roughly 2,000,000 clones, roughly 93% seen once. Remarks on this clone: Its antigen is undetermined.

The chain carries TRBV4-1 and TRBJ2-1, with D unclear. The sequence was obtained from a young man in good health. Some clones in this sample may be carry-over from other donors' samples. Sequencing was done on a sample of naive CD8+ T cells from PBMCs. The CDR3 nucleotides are TGCGCCAGCAGCCAACTCTCCCCCTACAATGAGCAGTTCTTC. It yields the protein CASSQLSPYNEQFF.